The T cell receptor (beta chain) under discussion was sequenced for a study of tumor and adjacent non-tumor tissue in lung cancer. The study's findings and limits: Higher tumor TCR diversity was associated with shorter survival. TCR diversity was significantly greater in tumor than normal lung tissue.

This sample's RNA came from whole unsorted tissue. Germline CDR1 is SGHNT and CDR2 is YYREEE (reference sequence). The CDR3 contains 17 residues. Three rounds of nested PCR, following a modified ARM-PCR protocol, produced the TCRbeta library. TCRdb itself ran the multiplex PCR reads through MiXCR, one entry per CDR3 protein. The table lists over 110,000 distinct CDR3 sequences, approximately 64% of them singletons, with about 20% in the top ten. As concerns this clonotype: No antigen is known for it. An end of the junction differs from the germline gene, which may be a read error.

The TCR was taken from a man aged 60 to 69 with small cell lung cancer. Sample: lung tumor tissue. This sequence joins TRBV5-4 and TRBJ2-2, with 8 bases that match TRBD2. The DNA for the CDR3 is TGTGCCAGCAGCTTTGGAGGGGAGAGCGGGAGCTCTGGGGAGCTATTTTTT. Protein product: CASSFGGESGSSGELFF.